This T cell receptor beta chain was profiled in a study of blood T cell repertoires in COVID-19. Study context: Acute-phase and convalescent COVID-19 samples originated in the United States, Italy and Spain. Sources were T cells, B-cell-depleted T cells, or PBMCs; the material itself was cDNA or gDNA.

Authors' methods: By means of reference gene primer amplification, nucleated cell counts were estimated. This table comes from immunoSEQ multiplex PCR, and its TCRdb copy is limited to in-frame clones, with some not included. That table is the source of V, J and clone size, and D and trimming were worked out from the DNA. This table holds about 200,000 clones, around 80% found once. Germline CDR1 is SNHLY and CDR2 is FYNNEI. V was trimmed by 4 bases and J by 0 bases, leaving 7 bases between them. The CDR3 has 14 amino acids. The chain uses TRBV2 and TRBJ1-3; a possible D gene is TRBD1 (6 bases). The receptor's source is a human donor in a cohort sampled during active COVID-19. The sequenced sample was peripheral blood. This CDR3 is CASSAGASGNTIYF. The CDR3 DNA reads TGTGCCAGCAGTGCAGGGGCCTCTGGAAACACCATATATTTT.